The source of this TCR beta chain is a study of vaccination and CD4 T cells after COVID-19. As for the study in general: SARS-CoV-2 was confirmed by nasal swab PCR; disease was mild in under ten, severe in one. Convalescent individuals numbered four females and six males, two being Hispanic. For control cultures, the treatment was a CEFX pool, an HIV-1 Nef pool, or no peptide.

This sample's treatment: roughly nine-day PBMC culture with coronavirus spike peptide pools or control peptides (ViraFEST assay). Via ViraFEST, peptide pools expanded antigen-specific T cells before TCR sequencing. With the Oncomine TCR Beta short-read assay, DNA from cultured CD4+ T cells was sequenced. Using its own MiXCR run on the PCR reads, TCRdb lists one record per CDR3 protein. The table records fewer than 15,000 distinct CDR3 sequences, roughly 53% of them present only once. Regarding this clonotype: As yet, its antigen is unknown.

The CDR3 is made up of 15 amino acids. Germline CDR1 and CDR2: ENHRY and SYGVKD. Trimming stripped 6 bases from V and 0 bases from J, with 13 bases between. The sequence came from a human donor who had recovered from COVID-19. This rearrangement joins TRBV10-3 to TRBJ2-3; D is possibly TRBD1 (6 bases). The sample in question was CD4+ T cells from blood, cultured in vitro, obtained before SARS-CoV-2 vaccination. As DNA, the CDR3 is TGTGCCATCAGCGTAAGGGGGTCTAGCACAGATACGCAGTATTTT. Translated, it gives CAISVRGSSTDTQYF.